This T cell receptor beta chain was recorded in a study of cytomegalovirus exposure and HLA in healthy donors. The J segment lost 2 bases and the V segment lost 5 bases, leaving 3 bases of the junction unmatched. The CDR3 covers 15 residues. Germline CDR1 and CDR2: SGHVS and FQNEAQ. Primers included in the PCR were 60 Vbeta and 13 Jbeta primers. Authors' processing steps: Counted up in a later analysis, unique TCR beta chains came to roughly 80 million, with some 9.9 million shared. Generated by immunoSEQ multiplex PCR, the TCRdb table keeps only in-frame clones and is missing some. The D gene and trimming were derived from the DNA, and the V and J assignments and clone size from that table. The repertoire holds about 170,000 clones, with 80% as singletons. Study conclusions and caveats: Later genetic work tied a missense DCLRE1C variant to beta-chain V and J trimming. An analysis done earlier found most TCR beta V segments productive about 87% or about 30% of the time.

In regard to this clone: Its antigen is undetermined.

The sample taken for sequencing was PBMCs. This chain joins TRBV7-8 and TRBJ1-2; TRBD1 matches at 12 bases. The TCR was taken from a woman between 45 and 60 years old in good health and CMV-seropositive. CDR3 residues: CASSPGTGGNYGYTF. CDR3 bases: TGTGCCAGCAGCCCGGGGACAGGGGGCAACTATGGCTACACCTTC.